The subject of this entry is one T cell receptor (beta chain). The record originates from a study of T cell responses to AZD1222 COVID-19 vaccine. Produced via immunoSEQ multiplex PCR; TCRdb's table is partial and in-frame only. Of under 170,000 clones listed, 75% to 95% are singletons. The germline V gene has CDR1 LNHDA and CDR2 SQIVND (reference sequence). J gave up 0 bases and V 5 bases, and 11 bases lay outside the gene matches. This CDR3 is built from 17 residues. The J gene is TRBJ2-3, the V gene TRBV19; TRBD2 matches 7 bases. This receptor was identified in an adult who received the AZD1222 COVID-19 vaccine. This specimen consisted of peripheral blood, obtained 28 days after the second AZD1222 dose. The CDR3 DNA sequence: TGTGCCAGTAGTCCCCAAGGGAGGGGCCCTAGCACAGATACGCAGTATTTT. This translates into CASSPQGRGPSTDTQYF.